This T cell receptor (beta chain) was obtained from a study of blood T cell repertoires in COVID-19. The CDR3 loop spans 16 amino acids. CDR1 and CDR2 from the germline V gene are LNHDA and SQIVND (reference sequence). J was trimmed by 7 bases and V by 3 bases; bases with no gene match: 7. TCRdb's copy holds only in-frame clones and misses some; the assay was immunoSEQ multiplex PCR. There are 150,000 to 190,000 clones in the sample; around 80% occur only once, and around 7.9% lies in the top ten. The rearrangement links TRBV19 to TRBJ2-3, with 13 bases fitting TRBD2. Material for sequencing was PBMCs or T cells enriched from blood (not recorded which). This TCR was sampled from a man aged 50 to 59 who had recovered from COVID-19. CDR3: CASSIGLAGDEYTQYF. In nucleotides, the CDR3 is TGTGCCAGTAGTATCGGACTAGCGGGGGACGAATATACGCAGTATTTT.